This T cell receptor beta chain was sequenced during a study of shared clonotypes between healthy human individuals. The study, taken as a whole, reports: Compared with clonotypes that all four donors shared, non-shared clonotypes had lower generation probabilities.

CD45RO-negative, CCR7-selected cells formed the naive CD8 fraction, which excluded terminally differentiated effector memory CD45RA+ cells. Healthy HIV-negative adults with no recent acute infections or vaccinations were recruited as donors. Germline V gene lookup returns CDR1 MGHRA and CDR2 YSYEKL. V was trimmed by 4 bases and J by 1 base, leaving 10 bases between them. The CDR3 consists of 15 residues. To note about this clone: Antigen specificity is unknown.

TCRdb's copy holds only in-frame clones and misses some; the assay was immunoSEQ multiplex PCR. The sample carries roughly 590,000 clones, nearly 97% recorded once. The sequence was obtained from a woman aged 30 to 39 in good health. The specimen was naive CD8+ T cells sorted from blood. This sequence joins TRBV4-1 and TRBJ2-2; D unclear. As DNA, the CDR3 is TGCGCCAGCAGCCCGGCCGCCGGGAACACCGGGGAGCTGTTTTTT. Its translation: CASSPAAGNTGELFF.